One T cell receptor beta chain is described in this entry. Its target is unknown. The data originate from a study of T cells after posttransplantation cyclophosphamide. Trimming removed 2 bases at V and 7 bases at J, with 9 bases between. The CDR3 is 13 amino acids. The germline gives CDR1 MNHNY, CDR2 SVGAGI (reference sequence). The assay was immunoSEQ multiplex PCR, and TCRdb's table has in-frame clones only and misses some. Among approximately 32,000 clones listed, about 90% were seen once. Points from the study as a whole: Donor-recipient repertoire similarity was low at 1-2 months, rising over year one.

The source material was PBMCs. This chain joins TRBV6-6 and TRBJ2-1; maybe TRBD2 (6 bases). The receptor's source is a woman between 40 and 50 years old with a blood cancer, CMV-positive, and with a related stem cell donor. The CDR3 region has the DNA TGTGCCAGCAGTTACGGGGGGAGGAATGAGCAGTTCTTC. It translates to CASSYGGRNEQFF.